Listed here is a single TCR beta chain. In the authors' workflow: From ImmunoSEQ came sequences covering only the junction and carrying no quality scores, so filtering differed. Sequenced by immunoSEQ multiplex PCR; TCRdb stores in-frame clones only, minus some. From that table come the V and J calls and clone size; the DNA was used to work out D and trimming. The table shows more than 400,000 clones, with 81% occurring only once. The data stem from a study of shared clonotypes between healthy human individuals. This CDR3 spans 19 amino acids. V was pared by 5 bases and J by 2 bases, with 12 bases of the junction left unmatched. Germline V lookup: CDR1 SEHNR, CDR2 FQNEAQ (reference sequence). Donors included only healthy HIV-negative adults lacking recent acute infections or vaccinations.

The TCR was taken from a middle-aged woman in good health. Some clones in this sample may be carry-over from other donors' samples. Sequencing input: PBMCs. The V call is TRBV7-9, the J call TRBJ2-3, with TRBD2 identical over 14 bases. DNA of the CDR3: TGTGCCAGCAGCCCCGGGACTAGCGGGAGTTCGGGGCCCACAGATACGCAGTATTTT. It yields the protein CASSPGTSGSSGPTDTQYF.